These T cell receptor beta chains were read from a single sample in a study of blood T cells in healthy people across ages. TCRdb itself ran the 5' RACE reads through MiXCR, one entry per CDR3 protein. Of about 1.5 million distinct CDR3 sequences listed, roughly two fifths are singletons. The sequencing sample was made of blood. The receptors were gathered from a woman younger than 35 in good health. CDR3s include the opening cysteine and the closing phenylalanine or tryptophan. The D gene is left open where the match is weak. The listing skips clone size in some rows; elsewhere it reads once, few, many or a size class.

CDR3: CASSPEAAQAKNIQYF; DNA: TGTGCCAGCAGCCCAGAGGCGGCACAAGCCAAAAACATTCAGTACTTC; V: TRBV7-2; size: NA; J: TRBJ2-4; D: NA
CDR3: CASSQGTVTAYEQYF; DNA: TGTGCCAGCAGCCAGGGGACAGTCACCGCCTACGAGCAGTACTTC; V: TRBV7-2; size: few; J: TRBJ2-7; D: TRBD1
CDR3: CASSLDGFSYEQYF; DNA: TGTGCCAGCAGCCTGGACGGATTCTCCTACGAGCAGTACTTC; V: TRBV6-2/TRBV6-3; size: NA; J: TRBJ2-7; D: NA
CDR3: CASSQDSYNEQFF; DNA: TGTGCCAGCAGCCAGGACAGCTACAATGAGCAGTTCTTC; V: TRBV4-3; size: many; J: TRBJ2-1; D: NA
CDR3: CSVELTGETQYF; DNA: TGCAGCGTTGAACTCACCGGGGAGACCCAGTACTTC; V: TRBV29-1; size: NA; J: TRBJ2-5; D: NA
CDR3: CASSPDPWTAAWQPQHF; DNA: TGTGCCAGCAGCCCGGACCCTTGGACAGCCGCCTGGCAGCCCCAGCATTTT; V: TRBV3-1; size: few; J: TRBJ1-5; D: NA
CDR3: CASSQRAGGPTNEQFF; DNA: TGTGCCAGCAGCCAAAGGGCGGGAGGGCCAACCAATGAGCAGTTCTTC; V: TRBV14; size: NA; J: TRBJ2-1; D: TRBD2
CDR3: CASRLTGDLYGYTF; DNA: TGTGCCAGCAGGCTCACAGGGGATCTCTATGGCTACACCTTC; V: TRBV7-2; size: few; J: TRBJ1-2; D: TRBD1
CDR3: CSVVGRLSDREQFF; DNA: TGCAGCGTTGTAGGACGCCTAAGTGACCGGGAGCAGTTCTTC; V: TRBV29-1; size: few; J: TRBJ2-1; D: NA
CDR3: CASSSGPANYGYTF; DNA: TGTGCCAGCAGTAGTGGACCCGCTAACTATGGCTACACCTTC; V: TRBV28; size: few; J: TRBJ1-2; D: NA
CDR3: CASTWTYEQYF; DNA: TGTGCCAGCACATGGACCTACGAGCAGTACTTC; V: TRBV2; size: NA; J: TRBJ2-7; D: NA
CDR3: CASSLAAISYNEQFF; DNA: TGTGCCAGCAGTTTAGCGGCTATCTCCTACAATGAGCAGTTCTTC; V: TRBV12-3/TRBV12-4; size: few; J: TRBJ2-1; D: NA
CDR3: CASSRTVREKLFF; DNA: TGTGCCAGCAGTAGGACAGTTCGGGAAAAACTGTTTTTT; V: TRBV6-5; size: NA; J: TRBJ1-4; D: NA
CDR3: CASSLTSGRAYGNEQYF; DNA: TGTGCCAGCAGCTTAACTAGCGGGAGGGCCTACGGCAATGAGCAGTACTTC; V: TRBV7-8; size: NA; J: TRBJ2-7; D: TRBD2
CDR3: CASSPGTGDTYEQYF; DNA: TGTGCCAGCTCACCGGGCACAGGGGACACGTACGAGCAGTACTTC; V: TRBV18; size: NA; J: TRBJ2-7; D: TRBD1
CDR3: CATQRVTSDQPQHF; DNA: TGTGCCACCCAGAGAGTAACTAGCGATCAGCCCCAGCATTTT; V: TRBV27; size: NA; J: TRBJ1-5; D: NA
CDR3: CASSLARGGARANYNEQFF; DNA: TGTGCCAGCAGCTTGGCACGCGGGGGGGCCAGGGCGAACTACAATGAGCAGTTCTTC; V: TRBV5-6; size: few; J: TRBJ2-1; D: TRBD2
CDR3: CSATRKDEQYF; DNA: TGCAGTGCTACCCGCAAAGACGAGCAGTACTTC; V: TRBV20-1; size: few; J: TRBJ2-7; D: NA
CDR3: CSAQGFYGYTF; DNA: TGCAGTGCTCAGGGGTTCTATGGCTACACCTTC; V: TRBV20-1; size: NA; J: TRBJ1-2; D: NA
CDR3: CASSGKKGTASHNEQYF; DNA: TGTGCCAGCAGCGGCAAAAAAGGGACAGCTTCCCACAATGAGCAGTACTTC; V: TRBV7-2; size: NA; J: TRBJ2-5; D: TRBD1
CDR3: CASSEYSGSAYEQYF; DNA: TGTGCCAGCAGTGAATATAGCGGGAGTGCGTACGAGCAGTACTTC; V: TRBV6-5; size: NA; J: TRBJ2-7; D: TRBD2
CDR3: CSARDLAGGHEQYF; DNA: TGCAGTGCTAGAGATTTAGCGGGAGGCCACGAGCAGTACTTC; V: TRBV20-1; size: NA; J: TRBJ2-7; D: TRBD2
CDR3: CASSVMDSNEQFF; DNA: TGTGCCAGCAGCGTAATGGACAGCAATGAGCAGTTCTTC; V: TRBV7-3; size: NA; J: TRBJ2-1; D: NA
CDR3: CSANVGTQETQYF; DNA: TGCAGTGCTAATGTGGGGACGCAAGAGACCCAGTACTTC; V: TRBV20-1; size: few; J: TRBJ2-5; D: NA
CDR3: CASSRPSGGGPDTQYF; DNA: TGTGCCAGCAGCCGCCCTAGTGGCGGGGGGCCAGATACGCAGTATTTT; V: TRBV13; size: NA; J: TRBJ2-3; D: TRBD2
CDR3: CASSAGTRLGNEQFF; DNA: TGTGCCAGCAGCGCCGGGACCCGACTGGGCAATGAGCAGTTCTTC; V: TRBV9; size: NA; J: TRBJ2-1; D: NA
CDR3: CASSQDWVSGSEAKNIQYF; DNA: TGCGCCAGCAGCCAAGACTGGGTGAGCGGGAGTGAGGCCAAAAACATTCAGTACTTC; V: TRBV4-3; size: NA; J: TRBJ2-4; D: TRBD2
CDR3: CSARSIRAIEKLFF; DNA: TGCAGTGCTAGAAGTATTAGGGCGATCGAAAAACTGTTTTTT; V: TRBV20-1; size: NA; J: TRBJ1-4; D: NA
CDR3: CASSPAGGPFTDTQYF; DNA: TGTGCCAGCAGCCCAGCGGGAGGGCCTTTCACAGATACGCAGTATTTT; V: TRBV4-2; size: NA; J: TRBJ2-3; D: TRBD2
CDR3: CATSRDPGENTEAFF; DNA: TGTGCCACCAGCAGAGATCCAGGGGAGAACACTGAAGCTTTCTTT; V: TRBV15; size: few; J: TRBJ1-1; D: NA
CDR3: CASSLGSGYEQFF; DNA: TGCGCCAGCAGCTTGGGGTCAGGCTATGAGCAGTTCTTC; V: TRBV5-1; size: NA; J: TRBJ2-1; D: NA
CDR3: CSVGTTGNTIYF; DNA: TGCAGCGTTGGGACTACTGGAAACACCATATATTTT; V: TRBV29-1; size: NA; J: TRBJ1-3; D: NA
CDR3: CASSLVNTAEGGTEAFF; DNA: TGTGCCAGCAGTTTAGTTAACACAGCGGAGGGTGGAACTGAAGCTTTCTTT; V: TRBV12-3/TRBV12-4; size: NA; J: TRBJ1-1; D: NA
CDR3: CASRLGQEHSGANVLTF; DNA: TGTGCCAGCAGGTTGGGACAGGAACACTCTGGGGCCAACGTCCTGACTTTC; V: TRBV7-9; size: few; J: TRBJ2-6; D: TRBD1
CDR3: CASSPPPVGSYNEQFF; DNA: TGTGCCAGCTCACCACCGCCCGTGGGCTCCTACAATGAGCAGTTCTTC; V: TRBV18; size: NA; J: TRBJ2-1; D: NA
CDR3: CASSQDRSGNEQFF; DNA: TGCGCCAGCAGCCAAGATCGGAGCGGAAATGAGCAGTTCTTC; V: TRBV4-1; size: few; J: TRBJ2-1; D: NA
CDR3: CAISESANEKLFF; DNA: TGTGCCATCAGTGAGTCGGCTAATGAAAAACTGTTTTTT; V: TRBV10-3; size: NA; J: TRBJ1-4; D: NA
CDR3: CASSLYGLWHEQYF; DNA: TGTGCCAGCAGTTTATATGGGTTGTGGCACGAGCAGTACTTC; V: TRBV27; size: NA; J: TRBJ2-7; D: NA
CDR3: CASSSDKGRLWTEAFF; DNA: TGTGCCAGCAGTTCGGACAAGGGGCGCCTGTGGACTGAAGCTTTCTTT; V: TRBV6-5; size: NA; J: TRBJ1-1; D: NA
CDR3: CASSLRQRQDGYTEAFF; DNA: TGTGCCAGCAGCCTACGGCAAAGACAGGACGGATACACTGAAGCTTTCTTT; V: TRBV7-8; size: few; J: TRBJ1-1; D: NA